The clone carrying this T cell receptor (beta chain) was found many times. Its antigen is not known. Researchers took RNA transcripts and amplified the TCR beta CDR3 regions from them. Using the HTBI primer set, a first-round RT-PCR was run on the TCR CDR3. TCRdb re-called the multiplex PCR reads through MiXCR, storing one row per CDR3 protein. This sample yields a few hundred thousand distinct CDR3 sequences, of which roughly a fifth are seen a single time; around 45% belongs to the top ten. Deletions cut 5 bases from V and 0 bases from J, with 10 bases between. Germline V gene data show CDR1 as SGHAT and CDR2 as FQNNGV. The CDR3 has 14 residues. This specimen comes from a study of T cells in Graves' hyperthyroidism and ophthalmopathy. Study-wide results and limits: Ophthalmopathy onset followed model prediction by a median approximately six months.

The sequenced sample was blood. The sequence derives from a woman aged 50 to 60 with Graves' hyperthyroidism. V gene TRBV11-2 combines with J gene TRBJ1-1; D call uncertain. CDR3 loop: CASSLQPMNTEAFF. The CDR3 nucleotides are TGTGCCAGCAGCCTCCAACCAATGAACACTGAAGCTTTCTTT. Supplemented by reference TRBV11-2 and TRBJ1-1, the full variable domain reads EAGVAQSPRYKIIEKRQSVAFWCNPISGHATLYWYQQILGQGPKLLIQFQNNGVVDDSQLPKDRFSAERLKGVDSTLKIQPAKLEDSAVYLCASSLQPMNTEAFFGQGTRLTVV.